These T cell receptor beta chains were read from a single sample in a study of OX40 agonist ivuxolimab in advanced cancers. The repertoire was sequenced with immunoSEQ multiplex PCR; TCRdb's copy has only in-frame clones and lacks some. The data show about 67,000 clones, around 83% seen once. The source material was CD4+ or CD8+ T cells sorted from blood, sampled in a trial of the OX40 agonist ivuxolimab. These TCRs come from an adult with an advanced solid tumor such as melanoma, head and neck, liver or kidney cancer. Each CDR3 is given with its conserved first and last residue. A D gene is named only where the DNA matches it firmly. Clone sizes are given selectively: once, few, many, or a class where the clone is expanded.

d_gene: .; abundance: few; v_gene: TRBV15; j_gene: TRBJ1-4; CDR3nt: TGTGCCACCAGCAGAGCAAAGAATGAAAAACTGTTTTTT; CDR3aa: CATSRAKNEKLFF
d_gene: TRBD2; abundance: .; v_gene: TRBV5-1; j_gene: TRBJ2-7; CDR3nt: TGCGCCAGCAGCTTGCGGACTAGCGGCACCTACGAGCAGTACTTC; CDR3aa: CASSLRTSGTYEQYF
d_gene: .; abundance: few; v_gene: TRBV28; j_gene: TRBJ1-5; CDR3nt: TGTGCCAGCATAGGGAAGAGGTATAGCAATCAGCCCCAGCATTTT; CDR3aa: CASIGKRYSNQPQHF
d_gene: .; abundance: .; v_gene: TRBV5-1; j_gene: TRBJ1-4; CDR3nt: TGCGCCAGCAGCTTGGGGGCAAGGGAAAAACTGTTTTTT; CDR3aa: CASSLGAREKLFF
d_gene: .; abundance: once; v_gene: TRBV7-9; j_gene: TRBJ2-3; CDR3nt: TGTGCCAGCACCCTGGACCTACAGATCGCAGATACGCAGTATTTT; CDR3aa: CASTLDLQIADTQYF
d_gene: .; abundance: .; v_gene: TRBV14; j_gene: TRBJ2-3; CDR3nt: TGTGCCAGCAGGGGCGGGACAGCCGGAAGGACAGATACGCAGTATTTT; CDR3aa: CASRGGTAGRTDTQYF
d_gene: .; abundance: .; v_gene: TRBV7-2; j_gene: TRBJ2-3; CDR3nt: TGTGCCAGCAGCTTTCAGGGTCCTAGCACAGATACGCAGTATTTT; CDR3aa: CASSFQGPSTDTQYF
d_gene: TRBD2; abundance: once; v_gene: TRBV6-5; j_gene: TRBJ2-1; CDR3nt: TGTGCCAGCAGGATTAGCGGGGGGGGTGGTGAGCAGTTCTTC; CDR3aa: CASRISGGGGEQFF
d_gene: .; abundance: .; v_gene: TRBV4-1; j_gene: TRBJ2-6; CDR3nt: TGCGCCAGCAGCCAAGAGACGGTCTGGGCCAACGTCCTGACTTTC; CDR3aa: CASSQETVWANVLTF
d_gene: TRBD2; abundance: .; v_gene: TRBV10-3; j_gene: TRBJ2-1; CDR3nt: TGTGCCATCAAAAGTAGCGGGAGTTATGATGAGCAGTTCTTC; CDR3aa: CAIKSSGSYDEQFF
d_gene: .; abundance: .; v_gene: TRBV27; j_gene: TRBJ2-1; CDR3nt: TGTGCCAGCAGCCCCCGTCCGGGGGCCTCCTACAATGAGCAGTTCTTC; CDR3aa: CASSPRPGASYNEQFF
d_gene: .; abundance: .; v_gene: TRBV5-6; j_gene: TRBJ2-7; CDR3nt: TGTGCCAGCAGCTACGACTCCCGCTACGAGCAGTACTTC; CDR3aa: CASSYDSRYEQYF
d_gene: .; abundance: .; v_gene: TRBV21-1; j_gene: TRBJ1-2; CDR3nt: TGTGCCAGCAGCCATAGTGGGACAGGGTATCCTGGCTACACCTTC; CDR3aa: CASSHSGTGYPGYTF
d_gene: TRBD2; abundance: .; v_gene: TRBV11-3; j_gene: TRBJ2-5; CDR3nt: TGTGCCAGCAGCTCGGGGGGGACCCAGTACTTC; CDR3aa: CASSSGGTQYF
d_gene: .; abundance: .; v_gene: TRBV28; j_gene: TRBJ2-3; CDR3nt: TGTGCCAGCAGCCGCCCTAGCGCCCTCACAGATACGCAGTATTTT; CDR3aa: CASSRPSALTDTQYF
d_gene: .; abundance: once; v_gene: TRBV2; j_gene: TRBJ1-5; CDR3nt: TGTGCCAGCAGTGAAGGGGAGACGCTACGGCATTTT; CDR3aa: CASSEGETLRHF
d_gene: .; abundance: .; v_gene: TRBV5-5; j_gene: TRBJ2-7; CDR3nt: TGTGCCAGCAGCCGTTTCCGGGAGAGAAACGAGCAGTACTTC; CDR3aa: CASSRFRERNEQYF
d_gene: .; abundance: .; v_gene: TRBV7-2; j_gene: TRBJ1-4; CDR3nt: TGTGCCAGCAGCTTAGCCAGGGGAAGTGATGAAAAACTGTTTTTT; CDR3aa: CASSLARGSDEKLFF
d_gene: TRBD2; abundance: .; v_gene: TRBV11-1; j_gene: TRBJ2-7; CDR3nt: TGTGCCAGCAGCGGGACTAGCCGACCCACCTACGAGCAGTACTTC; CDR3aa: CASSGTSRPTYEQYF
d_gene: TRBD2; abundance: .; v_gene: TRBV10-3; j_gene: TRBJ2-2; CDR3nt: TGTGCCATCAGTGAGTCGGGACTAGATAACACCGGGGAGCTGTTTTTT; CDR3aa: CAISESGLDNTGELFF
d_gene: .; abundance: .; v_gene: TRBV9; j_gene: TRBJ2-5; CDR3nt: TGTGCCAGCAGCGTAGTCCCCTCCCAGGAGACCCAGTACTTC; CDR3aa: CASSVVPSQETQYF
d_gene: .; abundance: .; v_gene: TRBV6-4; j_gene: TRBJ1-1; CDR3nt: TGTGCCGCAGGGATCGTGGACACTGAAGCTTTCTTT; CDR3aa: CAAGIVDTEAFF
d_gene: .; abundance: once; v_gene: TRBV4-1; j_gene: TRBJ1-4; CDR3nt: TGCGCCAGCAGCCAACCGGACAGAATCGATGAAAAACTGTTTTTT; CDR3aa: CASSQPDRIDEKLFF
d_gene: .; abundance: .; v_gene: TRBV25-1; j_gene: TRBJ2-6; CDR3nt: TGTGCCAGCAGTGAAATGGGGTACTCTGGGGCCAACGTCCTGACTTTC; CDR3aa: CASSEMGYSGANVLTF
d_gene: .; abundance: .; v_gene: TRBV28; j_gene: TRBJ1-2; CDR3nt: TGTGCCAGCAACACGGTAAACTATGGCTACACCTTC; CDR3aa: CASNTVNYGYTF
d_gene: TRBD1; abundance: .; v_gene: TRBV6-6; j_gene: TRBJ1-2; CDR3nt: TGTGCCAGCAGTTGGCAGGACAGGAGGGGCTACACCTTC; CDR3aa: CASSWQDRRGYTF
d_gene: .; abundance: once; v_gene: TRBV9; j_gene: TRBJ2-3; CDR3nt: TGTGCCAGCAGCGTAAGTGCAGGGACTAGCACAGATACGCAGTATTTT; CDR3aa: CASSVSAGTSTDTQYF
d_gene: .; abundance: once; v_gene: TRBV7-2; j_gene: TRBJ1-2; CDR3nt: TGTGCCAGCAGCTTATTAGGGGGGCCCGGGGGCTACACCTTC; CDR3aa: CASSLLGGPGGYTF
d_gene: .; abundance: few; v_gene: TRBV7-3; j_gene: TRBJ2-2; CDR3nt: TGTGCCAGCAGCTCCGACGTGAACACCGGGGAGCTGTTTTTT; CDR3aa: CASSSDVNTGELFF
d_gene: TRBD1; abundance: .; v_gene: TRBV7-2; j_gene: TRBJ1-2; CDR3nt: TGTGCCAGCAGTATTTACCGGGACAGGCCCTCCGCTAACTATGGCTACACCTTC; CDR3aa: CASSIYRDRPSANYGYTF
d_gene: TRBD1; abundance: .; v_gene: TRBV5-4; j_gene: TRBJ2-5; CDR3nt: TGTGCCAGCAGCCAACAGGGGGCTCAAGAGACCCAGTACTTC; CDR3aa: CASSQQGAQETQYF
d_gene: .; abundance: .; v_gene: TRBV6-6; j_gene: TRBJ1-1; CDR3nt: TGTGCCAGCAGTTACTCGAAAAACACTGAAGCTTTCTTT; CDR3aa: CASSYSKNTEAFF
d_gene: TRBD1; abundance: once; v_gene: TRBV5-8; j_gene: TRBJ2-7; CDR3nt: TGTGCCAGCAGCAAAATCGGGACAGGTTTCCACGAGCAGTACTTC; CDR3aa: CASSKIGTGFHEQYF
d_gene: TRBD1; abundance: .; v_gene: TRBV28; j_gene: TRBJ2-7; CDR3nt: TGTGCCAGCACTATCCGGGACAGACCCTACGAGCAGTACTTC; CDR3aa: CASTIRDRPYEQYF
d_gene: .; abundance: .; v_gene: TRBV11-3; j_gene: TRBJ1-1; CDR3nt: TGTGCCAGCAGCTTAGGGGGGTTTGACACTGAAGCTTTCTTT; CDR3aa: CASSLGGFDTEAFF
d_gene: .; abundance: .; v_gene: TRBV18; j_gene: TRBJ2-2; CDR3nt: TGTGCCAGCTCACCTCAAGGGGAGCTGTTTTTT; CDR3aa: CASSPQGELFF
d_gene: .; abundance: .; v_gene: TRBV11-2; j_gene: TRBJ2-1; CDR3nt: TGTGCCAGCAACCTCCGGGACGGGTCCTACAATGAGCAGTTCTTC; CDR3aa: CASNLRDGSYNEQFF
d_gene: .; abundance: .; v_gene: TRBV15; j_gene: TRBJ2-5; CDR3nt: TGTGCCACCAGGGCCGCGGGGTGGGAGACCCAGTACTTC; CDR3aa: CATRAAGWETQYF
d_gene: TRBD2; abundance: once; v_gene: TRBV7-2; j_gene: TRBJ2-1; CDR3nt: TGTGCCAGCAGCCCCACTAGCGGGAGGCAGTTCTTC; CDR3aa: CASSPTSGRQFF
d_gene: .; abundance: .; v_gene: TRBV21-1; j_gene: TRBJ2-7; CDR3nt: TGTGCCAGCAGCAAATGTATGGACGAGCAGTACTTC; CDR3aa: CASSKCMDEQYF
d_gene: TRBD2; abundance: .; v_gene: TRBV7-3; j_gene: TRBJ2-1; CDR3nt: TGTGCCAGCAGGCCCCCCGGACTAGGCAACAATGAGCAGTTCTTC; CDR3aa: CASRPPGLGNNEQFF
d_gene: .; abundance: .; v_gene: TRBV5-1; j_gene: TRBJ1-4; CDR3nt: TGCGCCAGCAGCCAAACGGCGGACAAGGAAAAACTGTTTTTT; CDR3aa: CASSQTADKEKLFF
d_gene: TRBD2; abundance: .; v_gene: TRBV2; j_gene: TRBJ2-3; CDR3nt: TGTGCCAGCAGTGGCGGGACTAGCGGGAGCACGCAGTATTTT; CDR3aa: CASSGGTSGSTQYF
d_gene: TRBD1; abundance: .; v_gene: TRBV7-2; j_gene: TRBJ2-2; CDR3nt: TGTGCCAGCAGCAGAGACAGGGGAGAAACCGGGGAGCTGTTTTTT; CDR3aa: CASSRDRGETGELFF
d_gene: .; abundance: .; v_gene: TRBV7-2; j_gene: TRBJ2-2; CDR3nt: TGTGCCAGCAGCTTCCCGGGCGGGGAGCTGTTTTTT; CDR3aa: CASSFPGGELFF
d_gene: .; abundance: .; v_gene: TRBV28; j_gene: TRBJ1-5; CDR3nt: TGTGCCAGCAGACGAAGCGGTGGCAGCAATCAGCCCCAGCATTTT; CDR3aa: CASRRSGGSNQPQHF
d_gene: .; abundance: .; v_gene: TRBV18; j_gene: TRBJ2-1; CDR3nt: TGTGCCAGCTCTCTTGGATCGGGGAATGAGCAGTTCTTC; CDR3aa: CASSLGSGNEQFF
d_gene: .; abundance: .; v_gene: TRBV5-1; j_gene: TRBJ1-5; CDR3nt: TGCGCCAGCAGCTTAGCGGGGGGGGAAAGCAATCAGCCCCAGCATTTT; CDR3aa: CASSLAGGESNQPQHF
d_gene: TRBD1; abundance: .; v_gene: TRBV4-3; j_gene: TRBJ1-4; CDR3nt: TGCGCCAGCAGCCAAGGCACAGGGGTTAATGAAAAACTGTTTTTT; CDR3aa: CASSQGTGVNEKLFF
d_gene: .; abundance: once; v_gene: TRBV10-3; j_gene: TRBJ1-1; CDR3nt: TGTGCCATCAGTGAGTCAGGGCAGAACACTGAAGCTTTCTTT; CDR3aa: CAISESGQNTEAFF
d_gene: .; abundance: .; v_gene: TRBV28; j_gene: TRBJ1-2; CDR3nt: TGTGCCAGCAGTTTGGACTATGGCTACACCTTC; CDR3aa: CASSLDYGYTF